Reported below is one TCR beta chain. Its antigen is unidentified. Germline CDR1 SGDLS, CDR2 YYNGEE. V lost 3 bases, J lost 10 bases, and 8 bases lay in between. CDR3 length: 11 amino acids. This entry is derived from a study of T-cell memory formation after mild COVID-19. Broader study findings: Some clones that responded were present in memory (sampled pre-infection), which suggests cross-reactive memory joined.

Using its own MiXCR run on the 5' RACE reads, TCRdb lists one record per CDR3 protein. The data show 350,000 or so distinct CDR3 sequences, roughly 13% seen once. The sequenced sample was PBMCs or a T cell subset sorted from them (not recorded which). This receptor was obtained from a man aged 18 to 29 who had mild COVID-19 (a few samples of this study predate the infection). Cell type and time point are not known. The J gene is TRBJ2-1, the V gene TRBV9; D may be TRBD1 (5 bases). DNA for the CDR3: TGTGCCAGCAGCGATCGACAGGAGCAGTTCTTC. Its protein product is CASSDRQEQFF.